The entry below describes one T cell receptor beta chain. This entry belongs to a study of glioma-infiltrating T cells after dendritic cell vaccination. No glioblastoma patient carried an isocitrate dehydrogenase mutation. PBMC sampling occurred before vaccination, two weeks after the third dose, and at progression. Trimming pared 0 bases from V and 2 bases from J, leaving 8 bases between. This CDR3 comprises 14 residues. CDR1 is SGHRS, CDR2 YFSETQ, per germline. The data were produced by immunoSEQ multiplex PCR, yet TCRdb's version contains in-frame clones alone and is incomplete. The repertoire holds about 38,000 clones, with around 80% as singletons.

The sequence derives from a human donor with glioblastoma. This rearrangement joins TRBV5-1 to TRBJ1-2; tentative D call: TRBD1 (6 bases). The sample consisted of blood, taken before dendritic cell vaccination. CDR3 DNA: TGCGCCAGCAGCTTGGGAGGGGGAAACTATGGCTACACCTTC. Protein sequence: CASSLGGGNYGYTF.